The clone carrying this T cell receptor beta chain occurred once. Blood libraries mostly used 450 to 550 ng genomic DNA, six replicates each. Some clones are missing from TCRdb's copy, which holds only in-frame ones; the method was immunoSEQ multiplex PCR. Of around 14,000 clones in the sample, about three quarters were seen once. The data were taken from a study of neoadjuvant anti-PD-1 for oral cavity cancer. In germline, CDR1 is MNHEY, CDR2 SVGAGI. The CDR3 sequence is 13 residues long. V lost 5 bases and J lost 2, with 7 bases in between. The time point is: after neoadjuvant nivolumab, at surgical resection. These oral cavity squamous cell carcinomas were HPV-negative and locally advanced.

The rearrangement links TRBV6-5 to TRBJ1-5; no reliable D call. This sample comprised PBMCs, obtained after nivolumab (anti-PD-1) treatment. The receptor's source is a person aged 40 to 85 with oral cavity squamous cell carcinoma. Here the CDR3 reads CASSRGGNQPQHF. The DNA of the CDR3 is TGTGCCAGCAGTCGGGGAGGCAATCAGCCCCAGCATTTT.